The T cell receptor (beta chain) under discussion was sequenced for a study of T-cell memory formation after mild COVID-19. TCRdb reprocessed the 5' RACE reads with MiXCR, giving one entry per CDR3 protein. The sample consists of roughly 170,000 distinct CDR3 sequences, under 20% of them appearing once. Study outcomes and limitations: From day 15 to 85, contracting clones were balanced between CD4 and CD8, whereas later expanders leaned toward CD4+. SARS-CoV-2 specificity of second-wave clones peaking day 37 was unconfirmed.

This clonotype was seen a handful of times. Its antigen remains unknown. CDR3 length equals 14 residues. Germline V gene data show CDR1 as SGHTA and CDR2 as FQGTGA. The V end lost 5 bases, the J end lost 3 bases, and 13 bases lay between the germline ends. The V gene is TRBV7-3, the J gene TRBJ1-1; no clear D. This TCR was sampled from a man younger than 30 who had mild COVID-19 (a few samples of this study predate the infection). Cell type and time point are not known. The sample was PBMCs or a T cell subset sorted from them (not recorded which). The CDR3 spells CASSPKPEYTEAFF. DNA for the CDR3: TGTGCCAGCAGCCCAAAGCCCGAGTACACTGAAGCTTTCTTT. The full variable domain, rest sourced from reference TRBV7-3 and TRBJ1-1, is GAGVSQTPSNKVTEKGKYVELRCDPISGHTALYWYRQSLGQGPEFLIYFQGTGAADDSGLPNDRFFAVRPEGSVSTLKIQRTERGDSAVYLCASSPKPEYTEAFFGQGTRLTVV.